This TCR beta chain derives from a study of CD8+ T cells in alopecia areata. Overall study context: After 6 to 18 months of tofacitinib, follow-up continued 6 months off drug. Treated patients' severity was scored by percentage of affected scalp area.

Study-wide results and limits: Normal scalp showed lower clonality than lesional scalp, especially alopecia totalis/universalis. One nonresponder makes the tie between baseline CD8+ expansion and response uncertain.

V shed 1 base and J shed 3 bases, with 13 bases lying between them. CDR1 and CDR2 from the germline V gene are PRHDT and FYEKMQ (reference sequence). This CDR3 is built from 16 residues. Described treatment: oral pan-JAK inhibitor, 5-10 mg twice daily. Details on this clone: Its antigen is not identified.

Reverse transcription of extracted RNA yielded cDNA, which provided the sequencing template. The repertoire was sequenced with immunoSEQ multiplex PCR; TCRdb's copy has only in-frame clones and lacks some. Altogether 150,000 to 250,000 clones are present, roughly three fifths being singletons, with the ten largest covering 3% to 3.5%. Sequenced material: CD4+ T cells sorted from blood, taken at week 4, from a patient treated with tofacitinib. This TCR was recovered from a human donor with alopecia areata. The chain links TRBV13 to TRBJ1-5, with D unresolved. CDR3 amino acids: CASSLEGAGLNQPQHF. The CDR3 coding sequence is TGTGCCAGCAGCTTAGAAGGCGCCGGACTCAATCAGCCCCAGCATTTT.